A selection of T cell receptor beta chains follows, all from one sample in a study of T cell repertoires in aging, cancer and after chemotherapy. TCRdb fed the multiplex PCR reads into MiXCR, producing one record per CDR3 protein. In the table there are roughly 8,600 distinct CDR3 sequences, roughly 25% of which are singletons. Sequencing used blood. Receptor source: a human donor with a blood cancer. The CDR3 runs from the conserved cysteine through the conserved F or W. The D gene is left open where the match is weak. The size field is filled for only some rows; it gives once, few, many or a size class.

j_call: TRBJ1-1
cdr3_length: 15
clone_size: medium-sized
v_call: TRBV30
d_call: -
cdr3_aa: CAWSPPGGRNTEAFF
cdr3_nt: TGTGCCTGGAGCCCCCCGGGAGGACGGAACACTGAAGCTTTCTTT

j_call: TRBJ1-1
cdr3_length: 16
clone_size: few
v_call: TRBV5-1
d_call: -
cdr3_aa: CASSWGPVGMNTEAFF
cdr3_nt: TGCGCCAGCAGCTGGGGACCGGTCGGTATGAACACTGAAGCTTTCTTT

j_call: TRBJ2-1
cdr3_length: 15
clone_size: medium-sized
v_call: TRBV27
d_call: -
cdr3_aa: CASSSGDTPSNEQFF
cdr3_nt: TGTGCCAGCAGTTCAGGAGACACCCCGAGCAATGAGCAGTTCTTC

j_call: TRBJ1-4
cdr3_length: 16
clone_size: -
v_call: TRBV20-1
d_call: -
cdr3_aa: CSARGVGSGLNEKLFF
cdr3_nt: TGCAGTGCTAGGGGTGTAGGGAGCGGCCTTAATGAAAAACTGTTTTTT

j_call: TRBJ1-2
cdr3_length: 15
clone_size: -
v_call: TRBV10-3
d_call: -
cdr3_aa: CAISELSGTPYGYTF
cdr3_nt: TGTGCCATCAGTGAGTTATCCGGGACACCCTATGGCTACACCTTC

j_call: TRBJ2-7
cdr3_length: 14
clone_size: -
v_call: TRBV7-6
d_call: -
cdr3_aa: CASSPTHSTNEQYF
cdr3_nt: TGTGCCAGCAGCCCGACGCACTCCACCAACGAGCAGTACTTC

j_call: TRBJ2-2
cdr3_length: 15
clone_size: medium-sized
v_call: TRBV5-6
d_call: -
cdr3_aa: CASSFPSAVTGELFF
cdr3_nt: TGTGCCAGCAGCTTCCCCTCCGCGGTCACCGGGGAGCTGTTTTTT

j_call: TRBJ2-7
cdr3_length: 15
clone_size: -
v_call: TRBV14
d_call: TRBD1
cdr3_aa: CASSQDSGGRDEQYF
cdr3_nt: TGTGCCAGCAGCCAAGACTCAGGGGGCAGGGACGAGCAGTACTTC

j_call: TRBJ2-4
cdr3_length: 16
clone_size: few
v_call: TRBV6-2/TRBV6-3
d_call: TRBD2
cdr3_aa: CASSTGLAAVSNIQYF
cdr3_nt: TGTGCCAGCAGTACGGGACTAGCGGCAGTTTCAAACATTCAGTACTTC

j_call: TRBJ2-7
cdr3_length: 14
clone_size: -
v_call: TRBV11-1
d_call: TRBD1
cdr3_aa: CASSLSGTGTEQYF
cdr3_nt: TGTGCCAGCAGCTTATCCGGGACAGGGACCGAGCAGTACTTC

j_call: TRBJ2-7
cdr3_length: 18
clone_size: -
v_call: TRBV5-1
d_call: TRBD1
cdr3_aa: CASSFRTHGQGFSYEQYF
cdr3_nt: TGCGCCAGCAGCTTTAGGACCCACGGACAGGGCTTCTCCTACGAGCAGTACTTC

j_call: TRBJ2-7
cdr3_length: 16
clone_size: -
v_call: TRBV5-1
d_call: -
cdr3_aa: CASSLGRWSDSYEQYF
cdr3_nt: TGCGCCAGCAGCTTGGGTCGGTGGTCTGATTCCTACGAGCAGTACTTC

j_call: TRBJ2-2
cdr3_length: 15
clone_size: -
v_call: TRBV20-1
d_call: -
cdr3_aa: CSARARTPNTGELFF
cdr3_nt: TGCAGTGCTAGAGCAAGGACACCGAACACCGGGGAGCTGTTTTTT

j_call: TRBJ1-1
cdr3_length: 15
clone_size: -
v_call: TRBV7-2
d_call: TRBD1
cdr3_aa: CASTFNRGERTEAFF
cdr3_nt: TGTGCCAGCACCTTCAACAGGGGTGAGAGGACTGAAGCTTTCTTT

j_call: TRBJ2-5
cdr3_length: 12
clone_size: medium-sized
v_call: TRBV12-3/TRBV12-4
d_call: -
cdr3_aa: CASSLPLGTQYF
cdr3_nt: TGTGCCAGCAGCCTTCCCTTGGGGACCCAGTACTTC

j_call: TRBJ1-5
cdr3_length: 14
clone_size: -
v_call: TRBV10-3
d_call: TRBD1
cdr3_aa: CATSGTGGNQPQHF
cdr3_nt: TGTGCCACATCCGGGACAGGGGGCAATCAGCCCCAGCATTTT

j_call: TRBJ1-2
cdr3_length: 14
clone_size: medium-sized
v_call: TRBV19
d_call: -
cdr3_aa: CASSMPGTAIGYTF
cdr3_nt: TGTGCCAGTAGTATGCCCGGGACTGCGATAGGCTACACCTTC

j_call: TRBJ2-1
cdr3_length: 13
clone_size: large
v_call: TRBV29-1
d_call: TRBD2
cdr3_aa: CSVDSSGINEQFF
cdr3_nt: TGCAGCGTTGACTCTAGCGGAATCAATGAGCAGTTCTTC

j_call: TRBJ2-7
cdr3_length: 13
clone_size: medium-sized
v_call: TRBV19
d_call: -
cdr3_aa: CASSSGTTYEQYF
cdr3_nt: TGTGCCAGTAGTAGTGGGACAACCTACGAGCAGTACTTC

j_call: TRBJ1-2
cdr3_length: 13
clone_size: medium-sized
v_call: TRBV12-3/TRBV12-4
d_call: -
cdr3_aa: CASSLTRPYGYTF
cdr3_nt: TGTGCCAGCAGTTTAACCAGGCCATATGGCTACACCTTC

j_call: TRBJ2-4
cdr3_length: 16
clone_size: few
v_call: TRBV7-2
d_call: -
cdr3_aa: CASSSGNLISKNIQYF
cdr3_nt: TGTGCCAGCAGCTCAGGAAATTTGATCTCCAAAAACATTCAGTACTTC

j_call: TRBJ1-5
cdr3_length: 16
clone_size: -
v_call: TRBV27
d_call: TRBD1
cdr3_aa: CASSFSGQGGYQPQHF
cdr3_nt: TGTGCCAGCAGTTTCTCCGGACAGGGGGGGTATCAGCCCCAGCATTTT

j_call: TRBJ2-7
cdr3_length: 15
clone_size: once
v_call: TRBV19
d_call: TRBD1
cdr3_aa: CASSILAGGTYEQYF
cdr3_nt: TGTGCCAGTAGTATTTTGGCAGGGGGAACCTACGAGCAGTACTTC

j_call: TRBJ1-3
cdr3_length: 15
clone_size: medium-sized
v_call: TRBV30
d_call: TRBD1
cdr3_aa: CAWDWTGSSGNTIYF
cdr3_nt: TGTGCCTGGGATTGGACAGGGAGCTCTGGAAACACCATATATTTT

j_call: TRBJ1-1
cdr3_length: 17
clone_size: many
v_call: TRBV5-6
d_call: -
cdr3_aa: CASSGGGLVSPNTEAFF
cdr3_nt: TGTGCCAGCAGCGGTGGAGGCCTCGTATCACCGAACACTGAAGCTTTCTTT

j_call: TRBJ2-1
cdr3_length: 12
clone_size: medium-sized
v_call: TRBV6-5
d_call: -
cdr3_aa: CASRNSPNEQFF
cdr3_nt: TGTGCCAGCAGGAACTCGCCGAATGAGCAGTTCTTC

j_call: TRBJ1-2
cdr3_length: 11
clone_size: -
v_call: TRBV28
d_call: -
cdr3_aa: CASTANYGYTF
cdr3_nt: TGTGCCAGCACCGCTAACTATGGCTACACCTTC

j_call: TRBJ1-3
cdr3_length: 15
clone_size: few
v_call: TRBV28
d_call: -
cdr3_aa: CASSSRRQWVNTIYF
cdr3_nt: TGTGCCAGCAGTAGTCGGCGACAGTGGGTCAACACCATATATTTT

j_call: TRBJ2-1
cdr3_length: 11
clone_size: -
v_call: TRBV6-2/TRBV6-3
d_call: -
cdr3_aa: CASGEGDEQFF
cdr3_nt: TGTGCCAGCGGGGAGGGGGATGAGCAGTTCTTC

j_call: TRBJ2-3
cdr3_length: 16
clone_size: medium-sized
v_call: TRBV12-3/TRBV12-4
d_call: -
cdr3_aa: CASSLRWGEGTDTQYF
cdr3_nt: TGTGCCAGCAGTTTACGATGGGGTGAGGGCACAGATACGCAGTATTTT

j_call: TRBJ1-5
cdr3_length: 17
clone_size: -
v_call: TRBV11-1
d_call: -
cdr3_aa: CASSLGGDWANNQPQHF
cdr3_nt: TGTGCCAGCAGCTTGGGGGGGGACTGGGCCAACAATCAGCCCCAGCATTTT

j_call: TRBJ1-6
cdr3_length: 15
clone_size: medium-sized
v_call: TRBV6-6
d_call: TRBD1
cdr3_aa: CASSSPGQGVSPLHF
cdr3_nt: TGTGCCAGCAGTTCACCGGGACAGGGAGTCTCACCCCTCCACTTT